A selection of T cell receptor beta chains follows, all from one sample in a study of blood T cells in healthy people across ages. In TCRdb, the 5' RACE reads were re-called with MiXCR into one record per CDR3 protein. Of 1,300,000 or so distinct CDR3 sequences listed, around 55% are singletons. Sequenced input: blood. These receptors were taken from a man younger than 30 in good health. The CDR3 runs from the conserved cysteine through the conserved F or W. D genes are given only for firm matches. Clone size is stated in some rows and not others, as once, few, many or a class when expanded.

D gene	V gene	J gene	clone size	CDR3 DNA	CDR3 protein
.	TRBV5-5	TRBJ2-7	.	TGTGCCAGCAGCTTAGTGGTGGCTTACGAGCAGTACTTC	CASSLVVAYEQYF
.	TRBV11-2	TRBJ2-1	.	TGTGCCAGCAGTTACAATAACAGGGACCCCTACAATGAGCAGTTCTTC	CASSYNNRDPYNEQFF
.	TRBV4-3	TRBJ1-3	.	TGCGCCAGCAGCCAAGATGGGGCTGGAAACACCATATATTTT	CASSQDGAGNTIYF
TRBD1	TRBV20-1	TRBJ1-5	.	TGCAGTGCTAGAGAAACCGACAGGGTGGGTCAGCCCCAGCATTTT	CSARETDRVGQPQHF
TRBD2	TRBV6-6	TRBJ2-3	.	TGTGCCAGCAGAACACGGGGGGAAGATACGCAGTATTTT	CASRTRGEDTQYF
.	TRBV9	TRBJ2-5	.	TGTGCCAGCACCCTCAGCGGGTGGTCATCCTACAATGAGCAGTACTTC	CASTLSGWSSYNEQYF
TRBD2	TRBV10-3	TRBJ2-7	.	TGTGCCATCAGTGATCCTAGCGGGAGGGTATATCAGCAGTACTTC	CAISDPSGRVYQQYF
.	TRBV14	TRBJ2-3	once	TGTGCCAGCAGCCAAGACGGGGCAGGAGCAGATACGCAGTATTTT	CASSQDGAGADTQYF
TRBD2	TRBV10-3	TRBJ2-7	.	TGTGCCATCAGTGAAAGCGGGAGGGTCTCCTACGAGCAGTACTTC	CAISESGRVSYEQYF
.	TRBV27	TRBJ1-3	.	TGTGCCAGCAGCTCCCTTCGGCCCGCTGGAAACACCATATATTTT	CASSSLRPAGNTIYF
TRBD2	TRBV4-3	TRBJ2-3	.	TGCGCCAGCAGCCAAGATGTAGGCGGGGGGGGCACAGATACGCAGTATTTT	CASSQDVGGGGTDTQYF
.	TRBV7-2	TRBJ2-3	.	TGTGCCAGCAGCTTAGGGGGAGTGAGGGGAGATACGCAGTATTTT	CASSLGGVRGDTQYF
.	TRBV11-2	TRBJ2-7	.	TGTGCCAGCAGCCGTCAGGGTAGCGGTGCCTACGAGCAGTACTTC	CASSRQGSGAYEQYF
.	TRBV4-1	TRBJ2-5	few	TGCGCCAGCAGTCCCAGGACTCCGGGTACAGAGACCCAGTACTTC	CASSPRTPGTETQYF
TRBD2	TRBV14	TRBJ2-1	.	TGTGCCAGCAGTCTCGGGAGGGCCCCCTACAATGAGCAGTTCTTC	CASSLGRAPYNEQFF
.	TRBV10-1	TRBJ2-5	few	TGCGCCAGCAGTGAGTCTGGATTGGGGGAGACGGAGGAGACCCAGTACTTC	CASSESGLGETEETQYF
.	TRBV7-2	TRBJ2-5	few	TGTGCCAGCAGCTTAGGACCCAAGGGGTACAATGAGCAGTACTTC	CASSLGPKGYNEQYF
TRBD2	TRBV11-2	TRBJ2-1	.	TGTGCCAGCAGCTCGGGACTAGCGGGGGCCGCTGGCAATGAGCAGTTCTTC	CASSSGLAGAAGNEQFF
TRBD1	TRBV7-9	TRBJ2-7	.	TGTGCCAGCAGCCCTTGGACAGGGACCTACGAGCAGTACTTC	CASSPWTGTYEQYF
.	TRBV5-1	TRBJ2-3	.	TGCGCCAGCAGCTCTACAGTGGACGGCGCCACAGATACGCAGTATTTT	CASSSTVDGATDTQYF
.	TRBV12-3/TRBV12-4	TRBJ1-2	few	TGTGCCAGCAGTCGTGACGGAGCCTCCTATGGCTACACCTTC	CASSRDGASYGYTF
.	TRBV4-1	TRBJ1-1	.	TGCGCCAGCAGCCGGGGACCGACTATTATGAACACTGAAGCTTTCTTT	CASSRGPTIMNTEAFF
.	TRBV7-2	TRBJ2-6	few	TGTGCCAGCAGCTTAGTAGGGGGGGACCTGACTTTC	CASSLVGGDLTF
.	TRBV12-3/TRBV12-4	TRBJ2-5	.	TGTGCCAGCAGTCTCGCCCCTTTGGACGGTCAAGAGACCCAGTACTTC	CASSLAPLDGQETQYF
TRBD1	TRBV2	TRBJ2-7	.	TGTGCCAGCAGTCGGACAGGGGGAAGTGAGCAGTACTTC	CASSRTGGSEQYF
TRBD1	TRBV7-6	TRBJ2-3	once	TGTGCCAGCAGCTCTAACAGGGGAGATACGCAGTATTTT	CASSSNRGDTQYF
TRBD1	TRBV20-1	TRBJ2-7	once	TGCAGTGCTAGAGTCCCGGGACAGGGGCGGGAGCAGTACTTC	CSARVPGQGREQYF
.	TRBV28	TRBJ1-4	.	TGTGCCAGCAGTTCTAACAAGCGGGAAAAACTGTTTTTT	CASSSNKREKLFF
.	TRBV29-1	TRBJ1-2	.	TGCAGCGTTCCACCGACAGACGCCTATGGCTACACCTTC	CSVPPTDAYGYTF
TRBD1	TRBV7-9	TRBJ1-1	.	TGTGCCAGCAGAGGCAGGGGGCGAGCTGAAGCTTTCTTT	CASRGRGRAEAFF
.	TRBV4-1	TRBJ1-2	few	TGCGCCAGCAGCCAAGATACGAATACTAACTATGGCTACACCTTC	CASSQDTNTNYGYTF
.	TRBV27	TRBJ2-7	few	TGTGCCAGCAGTTTTACCAGCTCCTACGAGCAGTACTTC	CASSFTSSYEQYF
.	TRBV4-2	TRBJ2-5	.	TGTGCCAGCAGCCCGTGGATAAATAGGGGGGAGACCCAGTACTTC	CASSPWINRGETQYF
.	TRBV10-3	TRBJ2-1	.	TGTGCCATCAGTGAGTCCGGGACGAACAATGAGCAGTTCTTC	CAISESGTNNEQFF
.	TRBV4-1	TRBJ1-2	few	TGCGCCAGCAGCCAACTTTTGAACCGGGACGGACACTATGGCTACACCTTC	CASSQLLNRDGHYGYTF
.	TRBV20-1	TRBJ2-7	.	TGCAGTGCGGCACAGGTTTGCGAGCAGTACTTC	CSAAQVCEQYF
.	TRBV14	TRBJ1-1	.	TGTGCCAGCAGCCAAGAGATAGAGGGGACTGAAGCTTTCTTT	CASSQEIEGTEAFF
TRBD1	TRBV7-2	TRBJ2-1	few	TGTGCCAGCAGCCGGAACAGGGGGGTCATGAATGAGCAGTTCTTC	CASSRNRGVMNEQFF
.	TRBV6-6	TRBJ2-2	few	TGTGCCAGCAGTCCACGACTAGACCGAACCGGGGAGCTGTTTTTT	CASSPRLDRTGELFF
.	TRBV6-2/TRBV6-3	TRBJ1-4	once	TGTGCCAGCAGTCACACCGGCGGGACTAATGAAAAACTGTTTTTT	CASSHTGGTNEKLFF
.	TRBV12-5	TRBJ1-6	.	TGTGCTAGCGGACAGCCTAATTCACCCCTCCACTTT	CASGQPNSPLHF
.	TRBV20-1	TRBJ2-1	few	TGCAGTGCTAGAGTAGCGGAGCAGTTCTTC	CSARVAEQFF
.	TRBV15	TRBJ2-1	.	TGTGCCACCAGCAGCTTACAGGACAATGAGCAGTTCTTC	CATSSLQDNEQFF
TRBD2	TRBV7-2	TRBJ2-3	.	TGTGCCAGCAGCTCCGGGGGGAAGGGCACAGATACGCAGTATTTT	CASSSGGKGTDTQYF
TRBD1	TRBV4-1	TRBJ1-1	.	TGCGCCAGCAGCCAGACCGGGACAGGGTATTTGAACACTGAAGCTTTCTTT	CASSQTGTGYLNTEAFF
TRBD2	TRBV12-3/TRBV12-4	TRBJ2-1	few	TGTGCCAGCAGTTTGGGGATACTAGCGGTTAATGAGCAGTTCTTC	CASSLGILAVNEQFF